The source of this T cell receptor (beta chain) is a study of T cells in Graves' hyperthyroidism and ophthalmopathy. Points from the study as a whole: Most expanded thyroid clonotypes above 0.001 also appeared in blood.

It was RNA transcripts that yielded the amplified TCR beta CDR3 regions. First-round RT-PCR of the TCR CDR3 relied on the HTBI primer set. TCRdb reanalysed the multiplex PCR reads using MiXCR and keeps one entry per CDR3 protein. The sample has 45,000 to 75,000 distinct CDR3 sequences, about 50% seen once. CDR3 length: 15 amino acids. Looked up from germline, CDR1 is LNHDA and CDR2 is SQIVND (reference sequence). V was pared by 9 bases and J by 5 bases, with 20 bases between. This clonotype has a count of ten or more. Its antigen is unidentified. This chain joins TRBV19 and TRBJ1-5; D is possibly TRBD1 (5 bases). Sequencing was performed on blood. The clonotype originates from a woman in her twenties or thirties with Graves' ophthalmopathy. CDR3: CASTDVWGSYQPQHF. The CDR3 nucleotides read TGTGCCAGCACCGATGTGTGGGGCTCGTATCAGCCCCAGCATTTT. Full variable domain (rest looked up from reference TRBV19 and TRBJ1-5): DGGITQSPKYLFRKEGQNVTLSCEQNLNHDAMYWYRQDPGQGLRLIYYSQIVNDFQKGDIAEGYSVSREKKESFPLTVTSAQKNPTAFYLCASTDVWGSYQPQHFGDGTRLSIL.